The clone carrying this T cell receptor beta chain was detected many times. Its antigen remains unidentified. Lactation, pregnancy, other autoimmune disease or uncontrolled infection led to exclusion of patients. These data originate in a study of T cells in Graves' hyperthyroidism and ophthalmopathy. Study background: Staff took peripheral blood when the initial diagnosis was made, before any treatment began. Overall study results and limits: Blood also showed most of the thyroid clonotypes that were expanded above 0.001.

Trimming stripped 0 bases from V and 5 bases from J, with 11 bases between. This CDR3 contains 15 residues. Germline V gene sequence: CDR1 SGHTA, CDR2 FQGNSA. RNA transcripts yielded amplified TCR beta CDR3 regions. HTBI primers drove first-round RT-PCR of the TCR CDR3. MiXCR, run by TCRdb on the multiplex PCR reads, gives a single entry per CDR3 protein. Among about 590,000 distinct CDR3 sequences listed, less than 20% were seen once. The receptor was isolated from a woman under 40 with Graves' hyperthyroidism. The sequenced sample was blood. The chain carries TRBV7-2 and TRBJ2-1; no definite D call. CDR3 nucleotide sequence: TGTGCCAGCAGCTTAGCAGCAGGAACTAACAATGAGCAGTTCTTC. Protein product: CASSLAAGTNNEQFF.